The clone carrying this T cell receptor (beta chain) appeared many times. Its specificity is not known. Little can be read into the size of this beta chain, an off-target read in a library designed for alpha chains. These data belong to a study of spatial heterogeneity in lung cancer. Regarding the study as a whole: Expanded intratumoral alpha and beta TCR counts tracked tumor mutation counts.

Time point denoted: sample taken at primary tumor resection. TCRdb recomputed calls from the 5' RACE reads with MiXCR, one row per CDR3 protein. Among 9,500 to 11,000 distinct CDR3 sequences listed, around 5.2% were seen once. The origin of this receptor is a male donor with early-stage non-small cell lung cancer. The sequencing here drew on lung tumor tissue, taken at surgery.

The CDR3 here is CASSGQGALGQPQHF. CDR3 nucleotides: TGTGCCAGCAGTGGGCAGGGGGCCCTCGGGCAGCCCCAGCATTTT. V and J are TRBV25-1 and TRBJ1-5; 8 bases agree with TRBD1. There are 15 residues in the CDR3. After removal of 4 bases from V and 7 bases from J, the junction contained 9 bases not matched to a gene. The germline V gene has CDR1 MGHDK and CDR2 SYGVNS.